This passage covers 11 T cell receptor beta chains from one sample sequenced in a study of PD-1 blockade in mismatch repair-deficient tumors. The protocol was immunoSEQ multiplex PCR, while the TCRdb copy is restricted to in-frame clones and leaves out a portion. Seen here are some 16,000 clones, around 80% observed once, and the top ten hold roughly 9.7%. Time point noted: roughly ten-day in vitro stimulation with candidate neoantigen peptide 5. These receptors lack a known antigen. Sample: cells cultured in vitro, taken from a patient treated with pembrolizumab. Receptors originate from an adult with mismatch repair-deficient cancer.

The chain has TRBV19 and TRBJ1-1, with 7 positions matching TRBD1. Looked up from germline, CDR1 is LNHDA and CDR2 is SQIVND (reference sequence). Unmatched junction bases numbered 12, after V lost 5 bases and J lost 0 bases. The CDR3 contains 17 residues. The CDR3 sequence: CASSFPTGSGMNTEAFF. The CDR3 nucleotides are TGTGCCAGTAGTTTTCCGACAGGGTCCGGGATGAACACTGAAGCTTTCTTT.

This chain links TRBV19 with TRBJ2-5, with D perhaps assigned TRBD1 or TRBD2 (5 bases each). V gave up 7 bases and J gave up 3 bases, with 18 bases separating them. CDR1 and CDR2 from the germline V gene are LNHDA and SQIVND (reference sequence). The CDR3 contains 15 residues. CDR3 nucleotides: TGTGCCAGTACCTTACGAGGGGTAGGGAAAGAGACCCAGTACTTC. Its protein product is CASTLRGVGKETQYF.

V usage is TRBV7-6 and J usage is TRBJ2-7; 7 positions agree with TRBD2. Germline loops: CDR1 SGHVS, CDR2 FNYEAQ. The CDR3 runs 14 residues. J lost 4 bases, V lost 1 base, and 4 bases had no gene match. CDR3 sequence (DNA): TGTGCCAGCAGCTTAGACGCTAGCGGTTACGAGCAGTACTTC. The encoded protein is CASSLDASGYEQYF.

In this sample, this clone turned up once. The chain joins TRBV28 to TRBJ2-2; D is uncertain. CDR1 MDHEN and CDR2 SYDVKM come from the germline V gene. This CDR3 has 12 amino acids. V gave up 2 bases and J gave up 5 bases, with 3 bases separating them. CDR3 DNA sequence: TGTGCCAGCAGTTTACTAACCGGGGAGCTGTTTTTT. This translates into CASSLLTGELFF.

The chain uses TRBV9 and TRBJ2-3; no clear D gene. Germline CDR1 reads SGDLS; CDR2 reads YYNGEE. The CDR3 runs to 12 residues. The V end was cut by 3 bases, the J end by 6 bases, with 8 bases between. CDR3 nucleotides: TGTGCCAGCAGCGAGACTGGCGATACGCAGTATTTT. Its translation: CASSETGDTQYF.

The chain links TRBV11-3 to TRBJ1-6; 7 bases are shared with TRBD1. The CDR3 sequence is 16 residues long. Germline V gene sequence: CDR1 SGHNT, CDR2 YENEEA. Trimming at V came to 2 bases and at J to 7 bases, leaving 8 bases not matched to a gene. As DNA, the CDR3 is TGTGCCAGCAGCTTAAGGGGGGGACAGTCGAATTCACCCCTCCACTTT. This gives the protein CASSLRGGQSNSPLHF.

The genes are TRBV5-1 and TRBJ2-2, with D possibly TRBD2 on 5 matching bases. CDR3 length equals 15 residues. V was shortened by 4 bases and J by 4 bases, with 14 bases between the two germline ends. Germline V lookup: CDR1 SGHRS, CDR2 YFSETQ. The CDR3 coding sequence is TGCGCCAGCAGCAGCGGCCGGCGGACCACCGGGGAGCTGTTTTTT. Translated, it gives CASSSGRRTTGELFF.

This clone showed up just once. V usage is TRBV27 and J usage is TRBJ2-7; TRBD1 matches 8 bases. Trimming cost V 6 bases and J 3 bases; bases outside gene matches: 7. CDR1 MNHEY and CDR2 SMNVEV come from the germline V gene (reference sequence). The CDR3 is 14 amino acids. CDR3 in amino acids: CASSRTGWGYEQYF. The CDR3 nucleotides are TGTGCCAGCAGCCGGACAGGGTGGGGCTACGAGCAGTACTTC.

V usage is TRBV28 and J usage is TRBJ1-5; no clear D. Germline V CDR1 and CDR2: MDHEN, SYDVKM. The CDR3 runs 15 residues. The V and J ends lost 6 bases and 0 bases respectively, with 12 bases between them. CDR3 nucleotide sequence: TGTGCCAGCAGCCCCTTGACCGCTAGCAATCAGCCCCAGCATTTT. It specifies CASSPLTASNQPQHF.

The chain carries TRBV9 and TRBJ1-2, with D tentatively TRBD1 (6 bases). This CDR3 has 16 amino acids. V gave up 3 bases and J gave up 5 bases, with 20 bases separating them. The V gene's germline CDR1 is SGDLS and CDR2 YYNGEE. The CDR3 sequence: CASSAGTTLVGYGYTF. The CDR3 region has the DNA TGTGCCAGCAGCGCCGGGACAACCCTTGTCGGGTATGGCTACACCTTC.

V and J are TRBV28 and TRBJ2-1; the match to TRBD2 covers 13 bases. The germline V gene has CDR1 MDHEN and CDR2 SYDVKM. The CDR3 covers 17 residues. V gave up 3 bases and J gave up 7 bases; unmatched junction bases: 9. In DNA form, the CDR3 reads TGTGCCAGCAGTTTCCGCCGGAGGGGACTAGCGGGGAATGAGCAGTTCTTC. Amino acids: CASSFRRRGLAGNEQFF.